This TCR beta chain derives from a study of OX40 agonist ivuxolimab in advanced cancers. Study overall: Patients' therapy was ivuxolimab, an antibody that acts as an agonist of OX40 (CD134).

Details on this clone: Its target is unknown.

The protocol was immunoSEQ multiplex PCR, while the TCRdb copy is restricted to in-frame clones and leaves out a portion. The table shows roughly 26,000 clones, with roughly 70% occurring only once. Trimming took 3 bases from V and 2 from J, leaving 13 bases between them. This CDR3 is built from 15 residues. Germline CDR1 SGHAT, CDR2 FQNNGV. Prior autoimmune disease or systemic immunosuppression barred patients. Study results and caveats: Researchers report that CD8+ T cells had, on average, more expanded clones than CD4+.

This rearrangement joins TRBV11-2 to TRBJ1-2, with D hard to call. Here the sequenced sample was CD4+ or CD8+ T cells sorted from blood, taken in a trial of the OX40 agonist ivuxolimab. The receptor comes from an adult with an advanced solid tumor such as melanoma, head and neck, liver or kidney cancer. CDR3 protein: CASSFGSGVNYGYTF. The CDR3 nucleotides are TGTGCCAGCAGCTTCGGGAGTGGGGTGAACTATGGCTACACCTTC. Full variable domain (remainder filled in from reference TRBV11-2 and TRBJ1-2): EAGVAQSPRYKIIEKRQSVAFWCNPISGHATLYWYQQILGQGPKLLIQFQNNGVVDDSQLPKDRFSAERLKGVDSTLKIQPAKLEDSAVYLCASSFGSGVNYGYTFGSGTRLTVV.